These 16 T cell receptor beta chains share one sample of origin, sequenced in a study of blood T cell repertoires in COVID-19. TCRdb's table, derived via immunoSEQ multiplex PCR, lists solely in-frame clones and lacks some. The data contain roughly 150,000 clones, about 91% of them singletons. The specimen was peripheral blood. These receptor sequences come from a human donor in a cohort sampled during active COVID-19.

A word on this clone: The junction and the germline gene differ at one end; a read error may be behind it. This chain's CDR3 is CASSPSCEQYF. The CDR3 nucleotides are TGCGCCAGCAGCCCCTCCTGCGAGCAGTACTTC. The gene calls are TRBV4-1 and TRBJ2-7; D is undetermined. Germline CDR1 is MGHRA and CDR2 is YSYEKL. This CDR3 has 11 amino acids.

The CDR3 reads CASSRGTGGSYEQYF. The CDR3 bases are TGCGCCAGCAGCCGCGGGACAGGGGGTTCCTACGAGCAGTACTTC. J is TRBJ2-7 and V is TRBV5-1; 11 nucleotides agree with TRBD1. Per the germline V gene, CDR1 is SGHRS and CDR2 is YFSETQ. The V segment lost 4 bases and the J segment 1 base; nucleotides outside the gene matches: 4. The CDR3 runs 15 residues.

The gene calls are TRBV5-8 and TRBJ2-4; D call uncertain. With 4 bases removed from V and 7 bases from J, the gap between germline ends came to 9 bases. Germline lookup yields CDR1 SGHTS and CDR2 YDEGEE. This CDR3 contains 12 residues. The CDR3 DNA is TGTGCCAGCAGCCGTCGCGGCAACATTCAGTACTTC. This translates into CASSRRGNIQYF.

The rearrangement uses TRBV18 and TRBJ2-6; 8 bases agree with TRBD2. With 6 bases clipped from V and 0 bases from J, the junction kept 19 bases outside the gene matches. CDR1 KGHSH and CDR2 LQKENI come from the germline V gene. CDR3 length: 21 amino acids. The CDR3 DNA reads as TGTGCCAGCTCGTCCGTCGCGGGGGGCGCCCTCCTTCTCTCTGGGGCCAACGTCCTGACTTTC. Its translation is CASSSVAGGALLLSGANVLTF.

This chain uses TRBV7-8 with TRBJ2-7, with unresolved D. V was cut by 1 base and J by 6 bases, with 10 bases left in between. The CDR3 covers 13 residues. Germline V CDR1 and CDR2: SGHVS, FQNEAQ. The CDR3 coding sequence is TGTGCCAGCAGCTTAGGGGCCGCCTCCGAGCAGTACTTC. This encodes CASSLGAASEQYF.

The V call is TRBV5-4, the J call TRBJ2-5; D perhaps matches TRBD2 (5 bases). The CDR3 spans 17 residues. The V and J ends lost 3 bases and 5 bases respectively, with 23 bases between them. Germline values: CDR1 SGHNT, CDR2 YYREEE (reference sequence). This CDR3 is CASSSGTQSRTGETQYF. The DNA for the CDR3 is TGTGCCAGCAGCTCAGGCACGCAGAGCCGAACGGGGGAGACCCAGTACTTC. Together with reference TRBV5-4 and TRBJ2-5, the CDR3 gives the full variable domain: ETGVTQSPTHLIKTRGQQVTLRCSSQSGHNTVSWYQQALGQGPQFIFQYYREEENGRGNFPPRFSGLQFPNYSSELNVNALELDDSALYLCASSSGTQSRTGETQYFGPGTRLLVL.

This chain links TRBV7-6 with TRBJ2-7; no firm D call. This CDR3 is built from 13 residues. The germline gives CDR1 SGHVS, CDR2 FNYEAQ. Trimming stripped 0 bases from V and 4 bases from J, with 7 bases between. As DNA, the CDR3 is TGTGCCAGCAGCTTAGCCTTTACTTACGAGCAGTACTTC. Translation: CASSLAFTYEQYF.

The gene calls are TRBV29-1 and TRBJ2-1; 8 nucleotides align to TRBD2. The V segment lost 3 bases and the J segment 12 bases; nucleotides outside the gene matches: 16. The CDR3 extends over 15 amino acids. CDR1 SQVTM and CDR2 ANQGSEA come from the germline V gene. CDR3 sequence: CSVETSAHVIPRQFF. The CDR3 nucleotides read TGCAGCGTTGAGACTAGCGCCCATGTTATTCCGAGGCAGTTCTTC.

This chain links TRBV11-2 with TRBJ2-1; 7 bases are a match to TRBD1. Germline V gene data show CDR1 as SGHAT and CDR2 as FQNNGV. The CDR3 consists of 14 residues. J lost 4 bases, V lost 6 bases, and 6 bases had no gene match. CDR3 loop: CASRSPGQYNEQFF. The CDR3 DNA reads as TGTGCCAGCAGGTCTCCGGGACAGTACAATGAGCAGTTCTTC.

V usage is TRBV6-4 and J usage is TRBJ1-1; 8 bases are shared with TRBD1. CDR3 length: 15 residues. V was pared by 5 bases and J by 4 bases, with 9 bases of the junction left unmatched. Germline CDR1 reads MRHNA; CDR2 reads SNTAGT. CDR3 protein: CASSRAGGPITEAFF. CDR3 DNA sequence: TGTGCCAGCAGTAGGGCAGGGGGCCCGATCACTGAAGCTTTCTTT.

CDR3 sequence (DNA): TGTGCCAGCAGCTTAATAGCGGGTCCTTCCTACGAGCAGTACTTC. Translated: CASSLIAGPSYEQYF. The genes are TRBV7-9 and TRBJ2-7; 7 positions agree with TRBD2. The CDR3 extends over 15 amino acids. The germline V gene has CDR1 SEHNR and CDR2 FQNEAQ (reference sequence). V lost 2 bases and J lost 1; bases outside the gene matches: 5.

The chain links TRBV4-2 to TRBJ2-2; unclear D gene. Germline V CDR1 and CDR2: LGHNA, YNFKEQ. V lost 0 bases, J lost 5 bases, and 10 bases lay in between. The CDR3 runs 15 residues. CDR3 amino acids: CASSQDRVRTGELFF. The CDR3 DNA is TGTGCCAGCAGCCAAGATCGCGTCCGTACCGGGGAGCTGTTTTTT.

The rearrangement uses TRBV18 and TRBJ2-1; D possibly corresponds to TRBD2 (5 bases). The CDR3 is made up of 13 amino acids. With 6 bases removed from V and 5 bases from J, the gap between germline ends came to 11 bases. Germline assignment: CDR1 KGHSH and CDR2 LQKENI. CDR3 in amino acids: CASSSGLNNEQFF. CDR3 nucleotides: TGTGCCAGCTCGTCTGGACTGAACAATGAGCAGTTCTTC.

The chain uses TRBV12-3 or TRBV12-4 and TRBJ1-6; D call uncertain. Trimming removed 6 bases at V and 10 bases at J, with 13 bases between. There are 13 residues in the CDR3. CDR3 residues: CASSQLTGSPLHF. The CDR3 nucleotides read TGTGCCAGCAGCCAACTGACGGGATCACCCCTCCACTTT.

CDR3 in amino acids: CASSLVAGTGDLGTGELFF. The CDR3 region has the DNA TGCGCCAGCAGCTTGGTCGCCGGGACAGGGGACCTTGGCACCGGGGAGCTGTTTTTT. The chain carries TRBV5-1 and TRBJ2-2, with 10 bases fitting TRBD1. Trimming at V came to 0 bases and at J to 4 bases, leaving 12 bases not matched to a gene. Per germline, CDR1 SGHRS and CDR2 YFSETQ. This CDR3 has 19 residues.

J is TRBJ2-3 and V is TRBV7-8; 11 positions agree with TRBD2. Trimming cost V 3 bases and J 4 bases; bases outside gene matches: 9. CDR3 size: 17 residues. Germline V gene sequence: CDR1 SGHVS, CDR2 FQNEAQ. The CDR3 nucleotides read TGTGCCAGCAGCTTTAGCGGGGGGGCCGGAATCCCAGATACGCAGTATTTT. This gives the protein CASSFSGGAGIPDTQYF.